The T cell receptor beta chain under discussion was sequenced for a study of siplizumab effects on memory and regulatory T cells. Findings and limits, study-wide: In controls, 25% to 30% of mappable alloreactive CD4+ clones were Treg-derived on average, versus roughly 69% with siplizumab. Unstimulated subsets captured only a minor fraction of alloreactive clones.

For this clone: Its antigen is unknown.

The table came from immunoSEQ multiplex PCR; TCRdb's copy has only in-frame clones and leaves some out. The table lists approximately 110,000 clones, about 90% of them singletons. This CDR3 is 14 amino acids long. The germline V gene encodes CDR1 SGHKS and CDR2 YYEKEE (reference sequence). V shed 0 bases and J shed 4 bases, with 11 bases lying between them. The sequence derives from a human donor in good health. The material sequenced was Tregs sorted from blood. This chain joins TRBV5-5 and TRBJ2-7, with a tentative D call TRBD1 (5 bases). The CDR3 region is CASSLVPQGYEQYF. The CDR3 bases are TGTGCCAGCAGCTTGGTTCCGCAGGGATACGAGCAGTACTTC.